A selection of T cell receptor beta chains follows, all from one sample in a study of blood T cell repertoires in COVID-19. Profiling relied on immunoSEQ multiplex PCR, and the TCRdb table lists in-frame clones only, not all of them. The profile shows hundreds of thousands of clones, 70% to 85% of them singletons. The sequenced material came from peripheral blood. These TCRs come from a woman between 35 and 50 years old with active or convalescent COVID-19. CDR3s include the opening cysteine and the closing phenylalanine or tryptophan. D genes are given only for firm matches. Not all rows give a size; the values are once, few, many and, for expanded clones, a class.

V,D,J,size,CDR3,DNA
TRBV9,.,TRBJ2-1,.,CASSVALVVNSYNEQFF,TGTGCCAGCAGCGTAGCCTTAGTGGTTAATTCCTACAATGAGCAGTTCTTC
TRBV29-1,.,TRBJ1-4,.,CSVGQGLLANEKLFF,TGCAGCGTTGGCCAGGGGTTATTAGCTAATGAAAAACTGTTTTTT
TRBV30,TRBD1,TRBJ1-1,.,CAWRPSGGTEAFF,TGTGCCTGGCGACCGTCAGGGGGCACTGAAGCTTTCTTT
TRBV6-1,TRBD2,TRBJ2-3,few,CASSEVGGGSTDTQYF,TGTGCCAGCAGTGAAGTCGGCGGGGGAAGCACAGATACGCAGTATTTT
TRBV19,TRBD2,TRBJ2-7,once,CASTFSRGGYEQYF,TGTGCCAGTACCTTCAGCCGCGGGGGCTACGAGCAGTACTTC
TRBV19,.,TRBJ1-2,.,CASSRETLNYGYTF,TGTGCCAGTAGTAGGGAGACACTCAACTATGGCTACACCTTC
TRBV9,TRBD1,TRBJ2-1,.,CASSVAGGSINEQFF,TGTGCCAGCAGCGTTGCAGGGGGCTCTATCAATGAGCAGTTCTTC
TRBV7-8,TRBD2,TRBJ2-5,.,CASRSQAASGGETQYF,TGTGCCAGCAGATCCCAGGCTGCTAGCGGGGGAGAGACCCAGTACTTC
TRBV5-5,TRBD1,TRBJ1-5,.,CASSWGQGASQPQHF,TGTGCCAGCAGCTGGGGACAGGGGGCAAGTCAGCCCCAGCATTTT
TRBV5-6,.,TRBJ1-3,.,CASSLGQFEGNTIYF,TGTGCCAGCAGCTTGGGACAGTTCGAAGGAAACACCATATATTTT
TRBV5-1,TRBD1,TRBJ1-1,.,CASSTTGGHTEAFF,TGCGCCAGCAGCACTACAGGGGGCCACACTGAAGCTTTCTTT
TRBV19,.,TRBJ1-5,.,CASSSQSRSQPQHF,TGTGCCAGTAGTTCCCAGTCTCGGAGTCAGCCCCAGCATTTT
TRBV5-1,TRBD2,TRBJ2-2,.,CASSLNVGGDTGELFF,TGCGCCAGCAGCTTGAATGTCGGGGGGGACACCGGGGAGCTGTTTTTT
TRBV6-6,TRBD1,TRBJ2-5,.,CASSPGTGAILWYQETQYF,TGTGCCAGCAGTCCCGGGACAGGGGCTATTTTATGGTACCAAGAGACCCAGTACTTC
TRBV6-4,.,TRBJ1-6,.,CASRQGRNSPLHF,TGTGCCAGCAGACAGGGAAGAAATTCACCCCTCCACTTT
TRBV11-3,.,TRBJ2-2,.,CASSLGGAGAYTGELFF,TGTGCCAGCAGCTTAGGGGGCGCAGGGGCTTACACCGGGGAGCTGTTTTTT
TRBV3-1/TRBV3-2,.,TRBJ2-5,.,CASSQTRMETQYF,TGTGCCAGCAGCCAAACTAGAATGGAGACCCAGTACTTC
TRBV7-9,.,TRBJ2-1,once,CASSLERSSYNEQFF,TGTGCCAGCAGCCTAGAGCGGAGCTCCTACAATGAGCAGTTCTTC
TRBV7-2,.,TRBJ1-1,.,CASSLGYPGRAFF,TGTGCCAGCAGCTTGGGCTATCCGGGGAGAGCTTTCTTT
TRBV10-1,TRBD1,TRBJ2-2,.,CASSDRGQITNTGELFF,TGCGCCAGCAGTGACCGGGGACAGATAACGAACACCGGGGAGCTGTTTTTT
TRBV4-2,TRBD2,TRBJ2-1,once,CASSQLGGGQNNEQFF,TGTGCCAGCAGCCAATTGGGCGGGGGGCAAAACAATGAGCAGTTCTTC
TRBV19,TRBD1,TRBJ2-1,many,CASSQRYLPSTRGPSSYNEQFF,TGTGCCAGTAGTCAACGCTACCTCCCCTCAACAAGGGGGCCGAGCTCCTACAATGAGCAGTTCTTC
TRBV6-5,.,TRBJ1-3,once,CASSQISSGNTIYF,TGTGCCAGCAGTCAAATTTCCTCTGGAAACACCATATATTTT
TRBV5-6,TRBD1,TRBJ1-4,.,CASSGVDRVGEKLFF,TGTGCCAGCAGCGGGGTGGACAGGGTTGGTGAAAAACTGTTTTTT
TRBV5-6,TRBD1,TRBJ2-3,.,CASRVQGVKVGTDTQYF,TGTGCCAGCAGAGTACAGGGGGTGAAAGTAGGCACAGATACGCAGTATTTT
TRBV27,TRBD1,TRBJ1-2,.,CASSSILQGINYGYTF,TGTGCCAGCAGTTCCATACTACAGGGGATTAACTATGGCTACACCTTC
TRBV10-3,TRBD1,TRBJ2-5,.,CAISEDRGLETQYF,TGTGCCATCAGTGAGGACAGGGGGCTCGAGACCCAGTACTTC
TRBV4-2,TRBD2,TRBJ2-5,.,CASSQDLFVRLAGQRGETQYF,TGTGCCAGCAGCCAAGATTTATTTGTACGGCTAGCGGGTCAGCGGGGGGAGACCCAGTACTTC
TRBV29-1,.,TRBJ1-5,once,CSAATDSNQPQHF,TGCAGCGCCGCGACAGATAGCAATCAGCCCCAGCATTTT
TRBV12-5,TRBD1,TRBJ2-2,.,CASAPGQGFTGELFF,TGTGCTAGTGCCCCGGGACAGGGGTTCACCGGGGAGCTGTTTTTT
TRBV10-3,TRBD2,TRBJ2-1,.,CAISESGTSGRSSYNEQFF,TGTGCCATCAGTGAGTCGGGGACTAGCGGACGAAGCTCCTACAATGAGCAGTTCTTC
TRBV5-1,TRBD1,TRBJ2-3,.,CASSLRQGTDTQYF,TGCGCCAGCAGCCTGCGACAGGGGACAGATACGCAGTATTTT
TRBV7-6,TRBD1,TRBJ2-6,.,CASSRGQGALSGANVLTF,TGTGCCAGCAGCCGTGGACAGGGGGCGCTGTCTGGGGCCAACGTCCTGACTTTC
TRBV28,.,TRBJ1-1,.,CASSFLGQDTEAFF,TGTGCCAGCAGTTTTTTGGGTCAGGACACTGAAGCTTTCTTT
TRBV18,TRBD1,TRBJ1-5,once,CASSPSGTGGNMPQHF,TGTGCCAGCTCACCATCCGGGACAGGGGGTAATATGCCCCAGCATTTT
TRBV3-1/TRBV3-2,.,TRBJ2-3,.,CASSQATTDTQYF,TGTGCCAGCAGCCAGGCCACCACAGATACGCAGTATTTT
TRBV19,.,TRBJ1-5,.,CASIGGGEGNQPQHF,TGTGCCAGTATTGGGGGAGGGGAGGGCAATCAGCCCCAGCATTTT
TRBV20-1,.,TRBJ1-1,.,CSAGQGTEAFF,TGCAGTGCTGGGCAGGGGACTGAAGCTTTCTTT
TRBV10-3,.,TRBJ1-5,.,CAISEVGQKNQPQHF,TGTGCCATCAGTGAAGTCGGACAGAAAAATCAGCCCCAGCATTTT
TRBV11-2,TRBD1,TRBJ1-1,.,CASSLGQLNTEAFF,TGTGCCAGCAGCCTGGGACAGTTGAACACTGAAGCTTTCTTT
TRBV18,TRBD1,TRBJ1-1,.,CASSPQGQPNTEAFF,TGTGCCAGCTCACCACAGGGACAGCCGAACACTGAAGCTTTCTTT
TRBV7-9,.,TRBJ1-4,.,CASSTYRAGNEKLFF,TGTGCCAGCAGCACATACAGGGCAGGGAATGAAAAACTGTTTTTT
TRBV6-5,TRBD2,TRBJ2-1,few,CASSTTSGGANEQFF,TGTGCCAGCAGCACGACTAGCGGGGGGGCCAATGAGCAGTTCTTC
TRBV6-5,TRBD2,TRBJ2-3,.,CASTRTSGGGDTQYF,TGTGCCAGCACAAGGACTAGCGGGGGAGGTGATACGCAGTATTTT
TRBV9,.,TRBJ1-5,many,CASSVGGTGNQPQHF,TGTGCCAGCAGCGTAGGCGGGACTGGCAATCAGCCCCAGCATTTT
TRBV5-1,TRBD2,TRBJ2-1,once,CASSVDGASGGYNEQFF,TGCGCCAGCAGCGTCGACGGGGCTAGCGGGGGCTACAATGAGCAGTTCTTC
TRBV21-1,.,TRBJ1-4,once,CASSVKEGTEGTGSNEKLFF,TGTGCCAGCAGCGTTAAGGAGGGAACGGAGGGGACAGGGAGTAATGAAAAACTGTTTTTT
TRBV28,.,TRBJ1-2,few,CAAHLRGYGYTF,TGTGCCGCTCACCTCCGGGGGTATGGCTACACCTTC
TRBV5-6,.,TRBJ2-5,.,CASSDRKDRRGRETQYF,TGTGCCAGCAGCGATCGGAAGGACAGGAGGGGAAGAGAGACCCAGTACTTC
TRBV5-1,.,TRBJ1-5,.,CASSGLGRGQPQHF,TGCGCCAGCAGCGGCCTAGGTAGGGGGCAGCCCCAGCATTTT
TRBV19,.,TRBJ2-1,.,CASRYQGYNEQFF,TGTGCCAGTCGGTACCAGGGGTACAATGAGCAGTTCTTC
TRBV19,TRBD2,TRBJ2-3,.,CASQDGGGRTDTQYF,TGTGCCAGTCAGGATGGCGGGGGTCGTACAGATACGCAGTATTTT
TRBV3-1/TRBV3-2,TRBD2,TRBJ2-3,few,CASSPLASGVTDTQYF,TGTGCCAGCAGCCCCCTGGCTAGCGGGGTCACAGATACGCAGTATTTT
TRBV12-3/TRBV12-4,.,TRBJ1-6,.,CASSGQSRALHF,TGTGCCAGCAGTGGACAGTCGCGTGCCCTCCACTTT
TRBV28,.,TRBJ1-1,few,CASSLSQGMNTEAFF,TGTGCCAGCAGTTTATCGCAGGGGATGAACACTGAAGCTTTCTTT
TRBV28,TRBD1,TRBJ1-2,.,CAVGRGTARGYGYTF,TGTGCCGTCGGACGCGGGACAGCTCGTGGCTATGGCTACACCTTC
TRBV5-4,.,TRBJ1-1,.,CASSRPGGTEAFF,TGTGCCAGCAGCCGTCCAGGAGGCACTGAAGCTTTCTTT
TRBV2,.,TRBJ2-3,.,CASSLQRGRPVTDTQYF,TGTGCCAGCAGCTTACAACGTGGGCGCCCCGTCACAGATACGCAGTATTTT
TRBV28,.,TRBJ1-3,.,CASSQGTLNTIYF,TGTGCCAGCAGTCAAGGGACTCTTAACACCATATATTTT